This T cell receptor beta chain derives from a study of CXCR3-negative and CXCR3-positive naive CD8 T cells (dated by TCRdb to the late 2010s). Notes on the research overall: In total, some 140 million TRB reads were obtained, corresponding to roughly 1.5 +/- 0.3 million reads per library. Data from some twelve donors, pooled across two independent experiments, went into the diversity and physicochemical repertoire analyses. The TRBV-TRBJ cluster analysis covered naive subsets from 5 or 6 donors and memory cells from 3 donors.

To note about this clonotype: Its antigen specificity is not known.

The instrument given in TCRdb is NextSeq 550. The Human TCR Profiling Kit (MiLaboratory) was used to make UMI-labeled 5' RACE TRB cDNA libraries. cDNA synthesis used the entire amount of extracted RNA, and PCR amplification then used the entire amount of cDNA produced. Libraries were prepared in parallel using an identical number of PCR cycles. Regarding the original processing steps: About 54,000 +/- 9,700 unique UMI-labeled TRB cDNA molecules per library were extracted with MIGEC and MiXCR, with at least two reads per UMI required. An average of around 40,000 +/- 10,000 functional in-frame TRB CDR3 nucleotide clonotypes without stop codons was found per library. After downsampling to 5000 UMI-labeled TRB molecules per sample, diversity metrics such as normalized Shannon-Wiener and Chao1 were calculated in VDJtools. VDJtools was used to calculate clonotype-size-weighted physicochemical properties of the central five CDR3 residues, namely interaction energy, strength, volume and Kidera factor 4. Following reprocessing of the reads by TCRdb, the data hold one row per CDR3 protein sequence and no DNA is available. Clone size and V and J calls follow TCRdb, not the original study. The table for this sample lists around 50,000 distinct CDR3 sequences. The top ten hold 23% of the sample.

Each CD8+ T cell subset was flow-sorted in triplicate, and approximately 280,000 cells per subset were placed directly into RLT lysis buffer. Peripheral blood mononuclear cells were isolated from buffy coats using standard density gradient centrifugation. Total RNA was extracted from sorted cells using an RNeasy Mini Kit. The CDR3 measures 16 amino acids from cysteine to phenylalanine. There is no recorded DNA. CDR1 and CDR2, looked up from the germline V gene, are LGHNA and YSLEER. The full study reports these points: Surface CD5, linked to self-reactivity in mice, was comparable between naive subsets; TCR interaction strength was therefore also inferred from TRB CDR3 physicochemical properties. Similar TRBV-TRBJ usage was shown by naive CXCR3-negative and CXCR3-positive cells from the same donor, whereas distinct patterns were shown by memory cells. Both naive subsets had comparably high repertoire diversity, while memory CD8+ T cells had much lower repertoire diversity. CXCR3 expression partially decreased after cryopreservation, so most assays used freshly isolated PBMCs.

The receptor chain draws on TRBV4-3 and TRBJ1-2; TCRdb outputs TRBD1, but without DNA this stays unchecked. The specimen was memory CD8+ T cells from blood. Reading the label with the study, this specimen's cell subset or site is: conventional CD8+ memory T cells (TMEM), sorted as controls. This TCR was recovered from a human donor in good health. Some clones in this sample may be carry-over from other donors' samples. The CDR3 here reads CASSQGLTGGFYGYTF.